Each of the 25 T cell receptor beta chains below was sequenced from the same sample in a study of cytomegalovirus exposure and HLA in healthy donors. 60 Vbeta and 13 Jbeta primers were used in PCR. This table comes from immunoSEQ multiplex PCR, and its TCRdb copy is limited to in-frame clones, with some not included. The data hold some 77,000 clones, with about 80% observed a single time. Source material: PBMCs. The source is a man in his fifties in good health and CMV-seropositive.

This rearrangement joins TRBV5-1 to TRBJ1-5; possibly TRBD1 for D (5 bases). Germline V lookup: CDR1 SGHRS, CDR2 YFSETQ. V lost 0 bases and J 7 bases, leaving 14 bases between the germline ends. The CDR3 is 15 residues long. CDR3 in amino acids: CASSLAGVLSQPQHF. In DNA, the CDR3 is TGCGCCAGCAGCTTGGCGGGGGTTTTAAGCCAGCCCCAGCATTTT.

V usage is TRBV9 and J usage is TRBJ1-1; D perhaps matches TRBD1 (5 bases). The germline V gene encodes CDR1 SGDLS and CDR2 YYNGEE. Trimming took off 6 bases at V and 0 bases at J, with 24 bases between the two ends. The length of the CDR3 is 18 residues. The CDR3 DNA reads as TGTGCCAGCACCCCTCCGGACCCGGGGGGGTCAATGAACACTGAAGCTTTCTTT. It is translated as CASTPPDPGGSMNTEAFF.

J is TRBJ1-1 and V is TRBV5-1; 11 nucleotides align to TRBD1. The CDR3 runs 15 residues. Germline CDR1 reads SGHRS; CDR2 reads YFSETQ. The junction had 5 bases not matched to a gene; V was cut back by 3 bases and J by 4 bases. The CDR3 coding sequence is TGCGCCAGCAGCTCCGGGACAGGGGGGGTCACTGAAGCTTTCTTT. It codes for CASSSGTGGVTEAFF. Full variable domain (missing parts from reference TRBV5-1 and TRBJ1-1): KAGVTQTPRYLIKTRGQQVTLSCSPISGHRSVSWYQQTPGQGLQFLFEYFSETQRNKGNFPGRFSGRQFSNSRSEMNVSTLELGDSALYLCASSSGTGGVTEAFFGQGTRLTVV.

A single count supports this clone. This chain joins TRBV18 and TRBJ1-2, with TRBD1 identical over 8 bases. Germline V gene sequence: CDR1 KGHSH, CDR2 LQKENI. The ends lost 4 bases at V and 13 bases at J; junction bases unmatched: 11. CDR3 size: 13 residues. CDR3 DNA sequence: TGTGCCAGCTCACAGGACAGGGAGGGGCCTTGCACCTTC. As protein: CASSQDREGPCTF.

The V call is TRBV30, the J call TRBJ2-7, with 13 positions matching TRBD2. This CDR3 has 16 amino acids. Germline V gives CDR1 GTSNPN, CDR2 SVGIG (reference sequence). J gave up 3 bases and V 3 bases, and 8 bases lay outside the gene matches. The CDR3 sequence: CAWSAQTSGRIYEQYF. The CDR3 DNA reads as TGTGCCTGGAGCGCCCAGACTAGCGGGAGGATCTACGAGCAGTACTTC.

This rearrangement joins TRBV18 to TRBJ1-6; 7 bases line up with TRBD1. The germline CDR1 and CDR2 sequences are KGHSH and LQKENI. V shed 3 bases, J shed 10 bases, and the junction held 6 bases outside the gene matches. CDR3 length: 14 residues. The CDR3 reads CASSPDRARSPLHF. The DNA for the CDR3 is TGTGCCAGCTCACCCGACAGGGCTCGATCACCCCTCCACTTT.

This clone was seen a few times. The CDR3 DNA reads TGCAGCGTTGAAGTCCGGCAGGGGGCCGACAATGAGCAGTTCTTC. It encodes CSVEVRQGADNEQFF. V is TRBV29-1 and J is TRBJ2-1; 8 bases line up with TRBD1. The V and J ends lost 1 base and 5 bases, in that order; junction bases with no gene match: 7. Germline V gives CDR1 SQVTM, CDR2 ANQGSEA. The CDR3 loop spans 15 amino acids.

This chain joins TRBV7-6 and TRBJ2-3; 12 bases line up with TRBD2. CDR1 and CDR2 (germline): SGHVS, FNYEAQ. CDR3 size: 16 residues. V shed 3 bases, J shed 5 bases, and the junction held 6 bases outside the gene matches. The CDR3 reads CASSFRLAGVEDTQYF. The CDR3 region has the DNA TGTGCCAGCAGCTTCCGACTAGCGGGAGTGGAAGATACGCAGTATTTT.

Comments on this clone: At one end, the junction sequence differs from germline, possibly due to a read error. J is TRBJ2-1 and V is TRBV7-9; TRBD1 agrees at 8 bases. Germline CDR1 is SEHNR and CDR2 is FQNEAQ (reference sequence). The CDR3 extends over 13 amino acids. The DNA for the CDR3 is TGTTCCAGCAGCTTAGAACAGGGGGATGAGCAGTTCTTC. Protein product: CSSSLEQGDEQFF.

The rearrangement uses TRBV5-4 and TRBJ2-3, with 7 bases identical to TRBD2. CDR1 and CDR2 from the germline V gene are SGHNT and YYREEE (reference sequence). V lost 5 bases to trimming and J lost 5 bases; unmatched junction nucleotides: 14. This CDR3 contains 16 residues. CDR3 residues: CASSLAAGVGVDTQYF. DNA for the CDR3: TGTGCCAGCAGTTTAGCCGCGGGGGTTGGTGTAGATACGCAGTATTTT. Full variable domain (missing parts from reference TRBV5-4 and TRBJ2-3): ETGVTQSPTHLIKTRGQQVTLRCSSQSGHNTVSWYQQALGQGPQFIFQYYREEENGRGNFPPRFSGLQFPNYSSELNVNALELDDSALYLCASSLAAGVGVDTQYFGPGTRLTVL.

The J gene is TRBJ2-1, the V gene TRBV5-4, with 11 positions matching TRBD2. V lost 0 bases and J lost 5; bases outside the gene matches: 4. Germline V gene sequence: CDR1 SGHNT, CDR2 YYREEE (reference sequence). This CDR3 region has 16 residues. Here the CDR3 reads CASSLGLAGLDNEQFF. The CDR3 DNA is TGTGCCAGCAGCTTGGGACTAGCGGGACTCGACAATGAGCAGTTCTTC.

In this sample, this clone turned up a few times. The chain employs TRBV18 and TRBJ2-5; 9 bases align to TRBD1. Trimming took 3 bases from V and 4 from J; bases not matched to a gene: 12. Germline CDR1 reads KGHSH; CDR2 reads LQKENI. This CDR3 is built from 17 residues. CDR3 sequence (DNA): TGTGCCAGCTCACCCTGGGCCAGGACAGGGGCACCAGAGACCCAGTACTTC. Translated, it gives CASSPWARTGAPETQYF.

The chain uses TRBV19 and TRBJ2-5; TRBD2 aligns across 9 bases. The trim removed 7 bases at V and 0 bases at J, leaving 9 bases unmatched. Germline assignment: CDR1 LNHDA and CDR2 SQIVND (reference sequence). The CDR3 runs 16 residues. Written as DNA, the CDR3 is TGTGCCAGTAAGGCTAGCGGGATAGGGTACCAAGAGACCCAGTACTTC. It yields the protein CASKASGIGYQETQYF.

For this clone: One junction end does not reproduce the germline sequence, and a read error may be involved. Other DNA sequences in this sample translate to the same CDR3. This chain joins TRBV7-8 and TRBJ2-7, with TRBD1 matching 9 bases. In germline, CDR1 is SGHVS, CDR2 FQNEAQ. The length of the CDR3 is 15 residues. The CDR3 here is CASSEATGGPYEQYF. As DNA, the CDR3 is TGTGCTAGCAGCGAAGCGACAGGGGGGCCCTACGAGCAGTACTTC.

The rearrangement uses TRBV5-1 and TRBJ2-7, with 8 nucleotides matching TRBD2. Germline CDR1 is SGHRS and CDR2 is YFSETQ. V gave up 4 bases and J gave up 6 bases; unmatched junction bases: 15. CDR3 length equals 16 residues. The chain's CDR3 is CASSGSSGQASLEQYF. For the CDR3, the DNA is TGCGCCAGCAGCGGATCTAGCGGGCAGGCGTCTCTCGAGCAGTACTTC. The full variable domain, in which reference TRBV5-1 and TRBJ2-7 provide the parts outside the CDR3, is KAGVTQTPRYLIKTRGQQVTLSCSPISGHRSVSWYQQTPGQGLQFLFEYFSETQRNKGNFPGRFSGRQFSNSRSEMNVSTLELGDSALYLCASSGSSGQASLEQYFGPGTRLTVT.

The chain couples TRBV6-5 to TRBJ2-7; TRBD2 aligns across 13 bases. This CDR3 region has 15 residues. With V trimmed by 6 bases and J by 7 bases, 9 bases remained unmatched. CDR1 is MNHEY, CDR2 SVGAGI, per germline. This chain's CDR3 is CASSSWTSGRGEQYF. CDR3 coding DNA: TGTGCCAGCAGCTCCTGGACTAGCGGGAGAGGGGAGCAGTACTTC.

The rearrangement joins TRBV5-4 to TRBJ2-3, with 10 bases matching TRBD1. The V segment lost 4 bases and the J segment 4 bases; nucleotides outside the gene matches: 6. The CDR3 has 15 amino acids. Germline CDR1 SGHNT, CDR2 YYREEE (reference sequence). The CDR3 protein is CASSRGQGFADTQYF. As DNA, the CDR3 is TGTGCCAGCAGCCGGGGACAGGGGTTCGCAGATACGCAGTATTTT. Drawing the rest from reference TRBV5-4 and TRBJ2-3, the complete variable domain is ETGVTQSPTHLIKTRGQQVTLRCSSQSGHNTVSWYQQALGQGPQFIFQYYREEENGRGNFPPRFSGLQFPNYSSELNVNALELDDSALYLCASSRGQGFADTQYFGPGTRLTVL.

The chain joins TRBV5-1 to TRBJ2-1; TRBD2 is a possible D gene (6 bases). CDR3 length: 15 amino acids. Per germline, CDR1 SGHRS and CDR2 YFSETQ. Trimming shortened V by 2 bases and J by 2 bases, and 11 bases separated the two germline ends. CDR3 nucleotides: TGCGCCAGCAGCTTCGGGACTCCCGCCTACAATGAGCAGTTCTTC. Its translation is CASSFGTPAYNEQFF.

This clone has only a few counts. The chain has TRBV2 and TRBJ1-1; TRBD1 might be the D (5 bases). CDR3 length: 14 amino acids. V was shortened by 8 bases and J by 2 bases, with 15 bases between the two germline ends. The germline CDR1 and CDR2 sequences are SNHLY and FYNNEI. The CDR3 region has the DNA TGTGCCAGCCTCCTGCCGCAGGGTAACACTGAAGCTTTCTTT. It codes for CASLLPQGNTEAFF.

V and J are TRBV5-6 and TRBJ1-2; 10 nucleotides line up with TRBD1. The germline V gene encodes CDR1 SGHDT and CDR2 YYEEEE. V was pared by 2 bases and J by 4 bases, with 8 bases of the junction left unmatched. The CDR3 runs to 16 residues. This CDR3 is CASSFSGTGDFYGYTF. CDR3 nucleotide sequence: TGTGCCAGCAGCTTTTCCGGGACAGGGGATTTCTATGGCTACACCTTC.

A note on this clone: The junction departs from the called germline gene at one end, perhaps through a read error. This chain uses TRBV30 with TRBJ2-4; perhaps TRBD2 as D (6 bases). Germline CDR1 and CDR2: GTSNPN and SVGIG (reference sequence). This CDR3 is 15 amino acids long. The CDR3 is CAWTVGDSAKNSQYF. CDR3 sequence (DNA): TGTGCCTGGACCGTTGGGGACTCCGCTAAAAACAGTCAGTACTTC.

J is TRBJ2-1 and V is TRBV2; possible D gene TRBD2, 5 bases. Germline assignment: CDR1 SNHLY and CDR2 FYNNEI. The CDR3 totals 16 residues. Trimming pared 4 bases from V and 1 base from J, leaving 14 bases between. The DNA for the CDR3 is TGTGCCAGCAGTGGAGGAGGAAAACCATCCTACAATGAGCAGTTCTTC. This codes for CASSGGGKPSYNEQFF.

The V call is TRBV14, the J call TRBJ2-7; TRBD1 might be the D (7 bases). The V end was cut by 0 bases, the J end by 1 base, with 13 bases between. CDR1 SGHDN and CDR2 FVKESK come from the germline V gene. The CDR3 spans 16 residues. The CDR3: CASSQERQGGSYEQYF. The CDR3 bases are TGTGCCAGCAGCCAAGAACGACAGGGAGGATCCTACGAGCAGTACTTC.

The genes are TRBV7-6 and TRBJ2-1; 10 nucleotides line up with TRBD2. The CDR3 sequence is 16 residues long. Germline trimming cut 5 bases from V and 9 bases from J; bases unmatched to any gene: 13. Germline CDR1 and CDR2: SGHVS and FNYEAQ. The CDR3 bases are TGTGCCAGCAGCCCCTACCCTAGCGGGAGCGGCGGTGAGCAGTTCTTC. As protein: CASSPYPSGSGGEQFF. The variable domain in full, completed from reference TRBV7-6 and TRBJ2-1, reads GAGVSQSPRYKVTKRGQDVALRCDPISGHVSLYWYRQALGQGPEFLTYFNYEAQQDKSGLPNDRFSAERPEGSISTLTIQRTEQRDSAMYRCASSPYPSGSGGEQFFGPGTRLTVL.

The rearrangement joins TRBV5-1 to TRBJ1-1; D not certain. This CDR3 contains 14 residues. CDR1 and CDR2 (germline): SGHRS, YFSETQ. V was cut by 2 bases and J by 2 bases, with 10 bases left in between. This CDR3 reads CASSFTPANTEAFF. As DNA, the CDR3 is TGCGCCAGCAGCTTTACACCCGCCAACACTGAAGCTTTCTTT.